What follows are 7 T cell receptor beta chains derived from one specimen sequenced in a study of Ad26.COV2.S vaccination and SARS-CoV-2 variants. Repertoires were generated with immunoSEQ multiplex PCR, while TCRdb's copy carries only in-frame clones and drops some. The sample has around 400,000 clones, about 89% seen once. Sample treatment: some 20 received Ad26.COV2.S at low or high dose, single or two shots; several received placebo; per-sample allocation not given. Samples analyzed were those drawn on day 63 after the first vaccine or placebo injection. Specimen: peripheral blood, collected in a trial of Ad26.COV2.S vaccine versus placebo. Receptors originate from a person aged 18-60 years who received the Ad26.COV2.S COVID-19 vaccine or a placebo.

This chain uses TRBV3-1 (or the pseudogene TRBV3-2) with TRBJ2-7; TRBD2 matches 7 bases. V trimming: 1 base; J trimming: 7 bases; junction bases outside the gene matches: 7. Germline CDR1 LGHDT, CDR2 YNNKEL (reference sequence). This CDR3 is 14 amino acids long. The CDR3 region has the DNA TGTGCCAGCAGCCAAGCGGGGGGAACTGGTGAGCAGTACTTC. Translated, it gives CASSQAGGTGEQYF.

This chain connects TRBV7-8 to TRBJ1-1; D gene ambiguous. The CDR3 length is 16 residues. The germline CDR1 and CDR2 sequences are SGHVS and FQNEAQ. With 1 base removed from V and 5 bases from J, the gap between germline ends came to 17 bases. The CDR3 DNA reads TGTGCCAGCAGCTTAGTCTCAGAGGCTATCGGAACTGAAGCTTTCTTT. This encodes CASSLVSEAIGTEAFF.

The rearrangement links TRBV5-1 to TRBJ2-7, with TRBD2 matching 9 bases. Per germline, CDR1 SGHRS and CDR2 YFSETQ. This CDR3 spans 15 amino acids. The trim removed 7 bases at V and 4 bases at J, leaving 12 bases unmatched. The CDR3 is CASSPTSGLLYEQYF. CDR3 nucleotide sequence: TGCGCCAGCTCTCCGACTAGCGGCCTGCTTTACGAGCAGTACTTC.

The V and J genes are TRBV27 and TRBJ2-4; D gene uncertain. The CDR3 spans 18 residues. V was trimmed by 0 bases and J by 0 bases, leaving 15 bases between them. Germline V gene sequence: CDR1 MNHEY, CDR2 SMNVEV (reference sequence). The CDR3 loop reads CASSLSLVDKLAKNIQYF. The CDR3, as DNA: TGTGCCAGCAGTTTATCATTAGTTGACAAACTAGCCAAAAACATTCAGTACTTC.

The gene calls are TRBV10-3 and TRBJ2-1; 9 positions agree with TRBD1. V trimming: 10 bases; J trimming: 5 bases; junction bases outside the gene matches: 9. The germline V gene has CDR1 ENHRY and CDR2 SYGVKD. This CDR3 spans 14 amino acids. In nucleotides, the CDR3 is TGTGCCACTACCGACAGGGGGGACAACAATGAGCAGTTCTTC. As protein: CATTDRGDNNEQFF.

This chain uses TRBV7-8 with TRBJ1-4; perhaps TRBD1 as D (5 bases). The CDR3 has 14 amino acids. The V and J ends lost 1 base and 7 bases respectively, with 10 bases between them. The V gene's germline CDR1 is SGHVS and CDR2 FQNEAQ. This chain's CDR3 is CASSLGDRAEKLFF. The DNA for the CDR3 is TGTGCCAGCAGCTTAGGGGACCGGGCTGAAAAACTGTTTTTT. Looking up the rest from reference TRBV7-8 and TRBJ1-4 gives the full variable domain: GAGVSQSPRYKVAKRGQDVALRCDPISGHVSLFWYQQALGQGPEFLTYFQNEAQLDKSGLPSDRFFAERPEGSVSTLKIQRTQQEDSAVYLCASSLGDRAEKLFFGSGTQLSVL.

The V gene is TRBV3-1 (or the pseudogene TRBV3-2), the J gene TRBJ2-7, with TRBD1 matching 8 bases. The CDR3 has 15 amino acids. V trimming: 0 bases; J trimming: 3 bases; junction bases outside the gene matches: 4. Per germline, CDR1 LGHDT and CDR2 YNNKEL (reference sequence). The CDR3 nucleotides read TGTGCCAGCAGCCAAGATACAGGGGGATACTACGAGCAGTACTTC. It codes for CASSQDTGGYYEQYF.